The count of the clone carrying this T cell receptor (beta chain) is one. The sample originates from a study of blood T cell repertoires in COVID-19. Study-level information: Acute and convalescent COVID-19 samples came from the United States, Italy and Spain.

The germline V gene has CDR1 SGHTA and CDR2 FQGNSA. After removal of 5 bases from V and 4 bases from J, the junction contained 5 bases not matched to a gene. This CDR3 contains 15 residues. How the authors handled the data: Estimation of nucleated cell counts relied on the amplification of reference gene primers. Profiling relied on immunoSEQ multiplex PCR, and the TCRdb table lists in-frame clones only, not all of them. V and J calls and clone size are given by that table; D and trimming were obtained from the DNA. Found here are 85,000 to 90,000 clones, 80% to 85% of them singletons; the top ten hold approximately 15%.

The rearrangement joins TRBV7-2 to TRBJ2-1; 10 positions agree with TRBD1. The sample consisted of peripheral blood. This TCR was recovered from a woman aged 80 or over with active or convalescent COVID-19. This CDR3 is CASSEDRGLYNEQFF. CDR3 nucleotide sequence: TGTGCCAGCAGCGAAGACAGGGGGCTTTACAATGAGCAGTTCTTC.